This T cell receptor beta chain was obtained from a study of T-cell reconstitution after alpha-beta-depleted transplantation in children. Study-level findings and limits: The origin of high day-60 TCRbeta diversity in some patients lay in surviving recipient T cells and thymic progenitors.

A TCRbeta library incorporating unique molecular identifiers was prepared. One entry per CDR3 protein, called by TCRdb with MiXCR from the PCR reads. The sample holds some 290,000 distinct CDR3 sequences, about a quarter seen once. This clonotype was detected many times. Its antigen remains unidentified. The CDR3 covers 14 residues. Germline V gives CDR1 SGHVS, CDR2 FQNEAQ. Trimming stripped 5 bases from V and 4 bases from J, with 15 bases between. The sequences come from PBMCs, mostly from graft donor cells, collected 180 days after TCRalphabeta/CD19-depleted stem cell transplant. The V and J genes are TRBV7-8 and TRBJ2-7; tentatively, D is TRBD2 (7 bases). The clonotype originates from a male patient younger than 18 who had a stem cell transplant for acute lymphoblastic leukemia, so the T cells may come from the graft donor. CDR3 bases: TGTGCCAGCAGCAGCCTCGGGGGGCGATACGAGCAGTACTTC. Its translation is CASSSLGGRYEQYF.